The present entry profiles one T cell receptor beta chain with its context. Per germline, CDR1 SGDLS and CDR2 YYNGEE. This CDR3 comprises 14 residues. V lost 0 bases and J lost 10, with 11 bases in between. These data come from a study of blood T cell repertoires in COVID-19. Study background: The cDNA or gDNA used as material had been derived from T cells, B-cell-depleted T cells, or PBMCs.

Clones were read by immunoSEQ multiplex PCR, and TCRdb kept only the in-frame ones, dropping some. Of hundreds of thousands of clones detected, around 86% appear once; the ten largest clones hold approximately 6%. This receptor was identified in an elderly woman with COVID-19, enrolled during active disease. V usage is TRBV9 and J usage is TRBJ1-6; D perhaps matches TRBD1 (6 bases). Sequences were obtained from peripheral blood. CDR3 bases: TGTGCCAGCAGCGTAGGCCAGCAGGGGTCACCCCTCCACTTT. Translation gives CASSVGQQGSPLHF.